This T cell receptor (beta chain) was documented in a study of cytomegalovirus exposure and HLA in healthy donors. General observations from the study: Cytomegalovirus association was assigned to 150 to 200 TCR beta chains.

This clone was observed a handful of times. Its target is not known. This CDR3 spans 17 amino acids. V lost 0 bases, J lost 1 base, and 15 bases lay in between. CDR1 is SGHRS and CDR2 is YFSETQ in the germline V gene. The primer mix had 60 Vbeta and 13 Jbeta primers. Clones were read by immunoSEQ multiplex PCR, and TCRdb kept only the in-frame ones, dropping some. The sample includes 100,000 or so clones, approximately 81% of them seen just once. The TCR sequence derives from a female donor in good health and CMV-seropositive. The sequenced material came from PBMCs. The chain recombines TRBV5-1 with TRBJ2-3, with D possibly matching TRBD2 (6 bases). The chain's CDR3 is CASSLAGLGGGTDTQYF. CDR3 nucleotides: TGCGCCAGCAGCTTGGCCGGGTTAGGAGGGGGCACAGATACGCAGTATTTT.